The present TCR beta chain was sequenced within a study of blood T cell repertoires in COVID-19. Deletions cut 4 bases from V and 0 bases from J, with 6 bases between. The CDR3 sequence is 14 residues long. Germline V CDR1 and CDR2: MDHEN, SYDVKM. Only in-frame clones appear in the TCRdb table, and some are missing; sequencing was by immunoSEQ multiplex PCR. The sample has a few hundred thousand clones, 75% to 85% seen once. V is TRBV28 and J is TRBJ2-2, with D hard to call. Specimen: peripheral blood. This sequence originates from a human donor in a cohort sampled during active COVID-19. This CDR3 is CASSSHSNTGELFF. The CDR3, as DNA: TGTGCCAGCAGTTCCCACTCGAACACCGGGGAGCTGTTTTTT. The full variable domain, its missing parts supplied by reference TRBV28 and TRBJ2-2, is DVKVTQSSRYLVKRTGEKVFLECVQDMDHENMFWYRQDPGLGLRLIYFSYDVKMKEKGDIPEGYSVSREKKERFSLILESASTNQTSMYLCASSSHSNTGELFFGEGSRLTVL.